This TCR beta chain stems from a study of identical twins. A single record per CDR3 protein comes from TCRdb applying MiXCR to the 5' RACE reads. Here the sample spans 1.5 million or so distinct CDR3 sequences, roughly a third being singletons. This clonotype turned up a few times. Its antigen is still unknown. Overall study findings and caveats: Part of the zero-insertion signal could reflect confounding by invariant MAIT and iNKT cells. Some out-of-frame alpha sequences were shared by twins, and these showed excess low generation probability. With monozygotic twins, out-of-frame TCR alpha sharing exceeded what models estimated.

The CDR3 length is 14 residues. Germline V gene sequence: CDR1 MNHNS, CDR2 SASEGT. The V and J ends lost 6 bases and 4 bases, in that order; junction bases with no gene match: 6. The sequenced sample was cord blood. The TCR comes from a newborn girl in good health. The chain couples TRBV6-1 to TRBJ1-5; TRBD1 aligns across 7 bases. CDR3 loop: CASSNPGQNQPQHF. CDR3 bases: TGTGCCAGCAGCAACCCGGGACAGAATCAGCCCCAGCATTTT.